These 12 T cell receptor beta chains share one sample of origin, sequenced in a study of blood T cell repertoires in COVID-19 (dated by TCRdb to 2019 to 2021). Libraries were made using the immunoSEQ multiplex PCR assay. TCRdb stores this immuneACCESS table with in-frame sequences only. Part of the clones is absent; in the studies checked, under half of the shortfall reflects unresolved V genes, and no reason is known for the rest. The sample table shows about 180,000 clones, and about 72% are seen once. The top ten clonotypes cover 17% of the sample. Sequenced material: PBMCs or T cells enriched from blood (not recorded which). The receptors here all came from a woman between 45 and 65 years old who had recovered from COVID-19.

The chain is built from TRBV13 and TRBJ2-1; TRBD1 agrees at 10 bases. The trim removed 0 bases at V and 6 bases at J, leaving 2 bases unmatched. Per germline, CDR1 PRHDT and CDR2 FYEKMQ (reference sequence). The CDR3 sequence is 15 residues long. For the CDR3, the DNA is TGTGCCAGCAGCTTAGGCCGGGACAGGGGCAATGAGCAGTTCTTC. This sequence encodes CASSLGRDRGNEQFF.

This clone showed up just once. The V call is TRBV11-2, the J call TRBJ2-7; the match to TRBD1 covers 7 bases. CDR3 length equals 15 residues. The J segment lost 0 bases and the V segment lost 3 bases, leaving 5 bases of the junction unmatched. Germline CDR1 is SGHAT and CDR2 is FQNNGV. CDR3 loop: CASSLATGSSYEQYF. The CDR3, as DNA: TGTGCCAGCAGCTTGGCGACAGGGAGCTCCTACGAGCAGTACTTC.

This chain connects TRBV27 to TRBJ2-7, with TRBD1 matching 7 bases. V shed 6 bases and J 2 bases; nucleotides not matched to a gene: 10. Germline values: CDR1 MNHEY, CDR2 SMNVEV (reference sequence). The CDR3 sequence is 15 residues long. CDR3 nucleotides: TGTGCCAGCAGCCGGGCGGCAGGGGGTGCCTACGAGCAGTACTTC. It specifies CASSRAAGGAYEQYF.

The chain recombines TRBV29-1 with TRBJ1-6; no clear D gene. With 3 bases removed from V and 0 bases from J, the gap between germline ends came to 9 bases. The germline V gene encodes CDR1 SQVTM and CDR2 ANQGSEA. The CDR3 is 15 amino acids. As DNA, the CDR3 is TGCAGCGTTGATCCCACTAGCTCCTATAATTCACCCCTCCACTTT. Translating it yields CSVDPTSSYNSPLHF.

V gene TRBV7-2 combines with J gene TRBJ1-4; D unresolved. The V gene's germline CDR1 is SGHTA and CDR2 FQGNSA. Trimming cost V 1 base and J 3 bases, with 9 bases left between them. The CDR3 has 15 amino acids. The CDR3 protein is CASSLVARSNEKLFF. In DNA, the CDR3 is TGTGCCAGCAGCTTAGTGGCCAGGTCTAATGAAAAACTGTTTTTT.

The chain joins TRBV18 to TRBJ2-3, with D uncertain. Deletions cut 3 bases from V and 2 bases from J, with 12 bases between. This CDR3 has 15 residues. The germline V gene has CDR1 KGHSH and CDR2 LQKENI. The CDR3 is CASSPRYTATDTQYF. The CDR3 nucleotides are TGTGCCAGCTCACCTCGATATACAGCCACAGATACGCAGTATTTT.

V gene TRBV5-1 combines with J gene TRBJ1-6; 8 nucleotides match TRBD1. Trimming cost V 4 bases and J 3 bases; bases outside gene matches: 9. Germline V gives CDR1 SGHRS, CDR2 YFSETQ. The CDR3 covers 17 residues. CDR3 sequence reads: CASSVGQGGFYNSPLHF. Here the CDR3 DNA reads TGCGCCAGCAGCGTCGGACAGGGAGGCTTCTATAATTCACCCCTCCACTTT.

The chain has TRBV11-2 and TRBJ1-5; perhaps TRBD1 as D (6 bases). Germline CDR1 is SGHAT and CDR2 is FQNNGV. This CDR3 region has 16 residues. V gave up 3 bases and J gave up 1 base, with 13 bases separating them. The CDR3 DNA follows: TGTGCCAGCAGCTTGACAGGAGTTGGAAGCAATCAGCCCCAGCATTTT. The encoded protein is CASSLTGVGSNQPQHF.

This CDR3 is CASRDSTGAGANVLTF. CDR3 sequence (DNA): TGTGCCAGCAGGGACTCAACAGGGGCTGGGGCCAACGTCCTGACTTTC. J is TRBJ2-6 and V is TRBV28; TRBD1 matches at 7 bases. CDR1 MDHEN and CDR2 SYDVKM come from the germline V gene. Trimming took 6 bases from V and 2 from J; bases not matched to a gene: 7. This CDR3 contains 16 residues.

This chain uses TRBV7-2 with TRBJ1-1; unclear D gene. This CDR3 region has 12 residues. V lost 2 bases to trimming and J lost 11 bases, with 12 bases between them. Germline assignment: CDR1 SGHTA and CDR2 FQGNSA. The CDR3 protein is CASSLMAGPAFF. The CDR3 coding sequence is TGTGCCAGCAGCTTAATGGCAGGCCCCGCTTTCTTT.

The rearrangement uses TRBV4-2 and TRBJ2-3; 8 bases match TRBD2. CDR1 and CDR2 from the germline V gene are LGHNA and YNFKEQ. After removal of 1 base from V and 0 bases from J, the junction contained 6 bases not matched to a gene. This CDR3 spans 17 amino acids. In DNA, the CDR3 is TGTGCCAGCAGCCAAGTGGCGGGAGGTCTGAGCACAGATACGCAGTATTTT. Residues: CASSQVAGGLSTDTQYF.

As DNA, the CDR3 is TGTGCCAGCAGTGAAGTAACAGGAGGGGTAGGGCAGTTCTTC. It translates to CASSEVTGGVGQFF. The chain has TRBV6-1 and TRBJ2-1; TRBD2 might be the D (6 bases). The CDR3 has 14 residues. Germline V gives CDR1 MNHNS, CDR2 SASEGT. The V and J ends lost 1 base and 12 bases respectively, with 16 bases between them.